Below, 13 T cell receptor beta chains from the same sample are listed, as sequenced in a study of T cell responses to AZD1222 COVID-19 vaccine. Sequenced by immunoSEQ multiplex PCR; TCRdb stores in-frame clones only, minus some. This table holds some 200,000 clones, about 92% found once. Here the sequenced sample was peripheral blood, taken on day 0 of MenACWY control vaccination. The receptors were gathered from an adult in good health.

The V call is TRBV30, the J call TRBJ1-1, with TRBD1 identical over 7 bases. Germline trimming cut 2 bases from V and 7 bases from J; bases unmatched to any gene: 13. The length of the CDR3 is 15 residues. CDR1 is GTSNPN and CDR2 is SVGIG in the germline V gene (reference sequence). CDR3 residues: CAWSTRTGSLGEAFF. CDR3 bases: TGTGCCTGGAGTACCCGGACAGGCTCCCTCGGTGAAGCTTTCTTT.

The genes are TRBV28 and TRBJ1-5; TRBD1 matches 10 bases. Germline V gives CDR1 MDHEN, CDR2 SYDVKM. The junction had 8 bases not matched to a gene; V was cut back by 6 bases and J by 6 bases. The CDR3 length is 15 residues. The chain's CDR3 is CASSYLTGGFQPQHF. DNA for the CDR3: TGTGCCAGCAGCTACCTGACAGGGGGCTTTCAGCCCCAGCATTTT.

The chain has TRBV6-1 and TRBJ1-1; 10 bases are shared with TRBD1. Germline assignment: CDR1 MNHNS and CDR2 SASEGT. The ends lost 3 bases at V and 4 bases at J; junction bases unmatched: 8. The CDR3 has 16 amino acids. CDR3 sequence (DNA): TGTGCCAGCAGTGAGTATCCGGGACAGGGGACCACTGAAGCTTTCTTT. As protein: CASSEYPGQGTTEAFF.

DNA of the CDR3: TGTGCCAGCAGCCCCTTTACACCCATAAACACTGAAGCTTTCTTT. It yields the protein CASSPFTPINTEAFF. This rearrangement joins TRBV7-3 to TRBJ1-1; D is uncertain. The CDR3 totals 15 residues. Trimming removed 5 bases at V and 2 bases at J, with 15 bases between. Germline CDR1 is SGHTA and CDR2 is FQGTGA.

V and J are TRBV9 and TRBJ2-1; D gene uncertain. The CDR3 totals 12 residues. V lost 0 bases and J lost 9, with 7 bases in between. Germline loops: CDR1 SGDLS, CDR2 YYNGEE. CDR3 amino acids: CASSVGATEQFF. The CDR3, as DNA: TGTGCCAGCAGCGTAGGAGCGACTGAGCAGTTCTTC.

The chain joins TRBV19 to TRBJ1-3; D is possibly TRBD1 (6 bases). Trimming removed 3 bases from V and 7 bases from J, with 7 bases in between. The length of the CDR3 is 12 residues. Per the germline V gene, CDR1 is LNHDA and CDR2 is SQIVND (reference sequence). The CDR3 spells CASSIQGNTIYF. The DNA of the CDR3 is TGTGCCAGTAGTATCCAGGGGAACACCATATATTTT.

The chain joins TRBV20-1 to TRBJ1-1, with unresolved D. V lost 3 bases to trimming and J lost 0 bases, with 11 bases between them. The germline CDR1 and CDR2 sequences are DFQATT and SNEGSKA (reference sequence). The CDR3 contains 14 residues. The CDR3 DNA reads TGCAGTGCTAGTGAGTACAGTTTGAACACTGAAGCTTTCTTT. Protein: CSASEYSLNTEAFF.

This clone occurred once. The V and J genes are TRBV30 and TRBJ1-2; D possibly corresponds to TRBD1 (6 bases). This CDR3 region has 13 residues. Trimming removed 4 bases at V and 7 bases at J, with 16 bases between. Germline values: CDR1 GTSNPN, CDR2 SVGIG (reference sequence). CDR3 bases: TGTGCCTGGAAAAGTCCCGGGGGGCTTGGCTACACCTTC. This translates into CAWKSPGGLGYTF.

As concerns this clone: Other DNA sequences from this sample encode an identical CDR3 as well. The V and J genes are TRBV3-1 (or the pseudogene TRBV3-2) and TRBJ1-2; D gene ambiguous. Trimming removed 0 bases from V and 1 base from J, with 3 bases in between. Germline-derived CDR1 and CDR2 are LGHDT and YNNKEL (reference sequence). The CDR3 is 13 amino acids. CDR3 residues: CASSQEGNYGYTF. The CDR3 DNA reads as TGTGCCAGCAGCCAAGAAGGTAACTATGGCTACACCTTC.

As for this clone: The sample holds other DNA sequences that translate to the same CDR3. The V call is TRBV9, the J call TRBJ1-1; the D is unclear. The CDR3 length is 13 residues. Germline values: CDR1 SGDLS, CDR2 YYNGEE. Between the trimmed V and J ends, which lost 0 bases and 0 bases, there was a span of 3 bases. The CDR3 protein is CASSVAVNTEAFF. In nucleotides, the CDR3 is TGTGCCAGCAGCGTAGCCGTGAACACTGAAGCTTTCTTT.

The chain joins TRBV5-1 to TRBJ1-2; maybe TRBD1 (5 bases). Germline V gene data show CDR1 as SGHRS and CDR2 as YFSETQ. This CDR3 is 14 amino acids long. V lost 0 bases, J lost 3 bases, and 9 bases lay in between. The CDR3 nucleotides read TGCGCCAGCAGCTTGGGGGGACGAGACTATGGCTACACCTTC. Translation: CASSLGGRDYGYTF.

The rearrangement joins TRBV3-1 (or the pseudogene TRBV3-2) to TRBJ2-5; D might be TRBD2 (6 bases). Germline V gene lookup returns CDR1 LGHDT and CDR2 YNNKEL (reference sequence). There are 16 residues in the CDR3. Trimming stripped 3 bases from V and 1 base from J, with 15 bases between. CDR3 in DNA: TGTGCCAGCAGCCAGCGGGGTTCGGGTAGCCAAGAGACCCAGTACTTC. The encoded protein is CASSQRGSGSQETQYF.

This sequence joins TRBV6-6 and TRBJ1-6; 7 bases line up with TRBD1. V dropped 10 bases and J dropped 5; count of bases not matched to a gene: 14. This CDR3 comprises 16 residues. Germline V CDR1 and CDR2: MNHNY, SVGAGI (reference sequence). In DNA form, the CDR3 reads TGTGCCACCCATTCTTCTAGGACAGGCGATAATTCACCCCTCCACTTT. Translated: CATHSSRTGDNSPLHF.